This T cell receptor (beta chain) was captured by sequencing in a study of metastatic and nonmetastatic thyroid tumors. Overall study context: Patients with malignant and benign thyroid disease provided blood and tumor or nodule tissue, whose repertoires were compared.

This clone was seen at least ten times. Its specificity is unknown. A read error may produce the germline difference seen at one junction end. Notes on the study in general: It was reportedly found that TCR beta diversity was significantly higher in malignant thyroid tumors than in benign nodules, a difference seen in both blood and tumor samples.

Thyroid surgery was preceded by no treatment in any patient. TCRdb recomputed clones from the PCR reads via MiXCR. In the table there are about 21,000 clones, around 19% of which are singletons. CDR1 SSHAT and CDR2 FNYEAQ come from the germline V gene (reference sequence). The CDR3 spans 15 residues. This TCR came from a male donor with papillary thyroid cancer or a benign thyroid nodule (not recorded which). Some clones in this sample may be carry-over from other donors' samples. Sample: blood. This chain links TRBV7-7 with TRBJ2-7; 8 positions match TRBD2. CDR3 amino acids: CASSITGTRTYEQYF. The DNA of the CDR3 is TGTGCTAGCAGTATTACCGGGACTAGGACCTACGAGCAGTACTTC.